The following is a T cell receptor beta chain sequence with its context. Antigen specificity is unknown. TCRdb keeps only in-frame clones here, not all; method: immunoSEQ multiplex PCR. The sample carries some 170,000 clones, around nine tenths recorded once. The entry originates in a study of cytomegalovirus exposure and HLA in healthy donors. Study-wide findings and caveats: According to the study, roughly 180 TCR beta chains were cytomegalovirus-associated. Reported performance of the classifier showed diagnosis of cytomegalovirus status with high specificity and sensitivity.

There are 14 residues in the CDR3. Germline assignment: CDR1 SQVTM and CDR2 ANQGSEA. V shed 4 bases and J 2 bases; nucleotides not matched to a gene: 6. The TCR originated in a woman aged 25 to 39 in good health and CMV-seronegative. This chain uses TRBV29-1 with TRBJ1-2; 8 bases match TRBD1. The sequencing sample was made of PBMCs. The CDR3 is CSVGGQATNYGYTF. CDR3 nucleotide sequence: TGCAGCGTTGGGGGACAGGCCACCAACTATGGCTACACCTTC.